The clone carrying this T cell receptor (beta chain) was counted once. What it binds is unknown. The CDR3 sequence is 16 residues long. Germline V lookup: CDR1 SGDLS, CDR2 YYNGEE. With 0 bases removed from V and 5 bases from J, the gap between germline ends came to 12 bases. These data originate in a study of cytomegalovirus exposure and HLA in healthy donors. Study results and caveats: The classifier, whose performance was assessed in both the original and validation cohorts, reportedly diagnosed cytomegalovirus status with high specificity and sensitivity. Cytomegalovirus-associated status was assigned to more than 150 TCR beta chains. Presence/absence analyses assumed roughly uniform sequencing depth across donors, which may not hold. Earlier analysis looked at TCR beta V segments, and most were productive about 87% or about 30% of the time.

Vbeta (60) and Jbeta (13) primers were used in the PCR. Clones were sequenced by immunoSEQ multiplex PCR, and TCRdb holds only the in-frame ones, with some missing. The sample lists about 120,000 clones; roughly 80% were seen once. This receptor was identified in a woman between 40 and 50 years old in good health and CMV-seropositive. The chain joins TRBV9 to TRBJ1-6; D perhaps matches TRBD1 (5 bases). Sequences were obtained from PBMCs. CDR3 bases: TGTGCCAGCAGCGTAGGACAGCCAGATAATAATTCACCCCTCCACTTT. Residues: CASSVGQPDNNSPLHF.